This TCR beta chain derives from a study of T cell responses to AZD1222 COVID-19 vaccine (dated by TCRdb to about 2021). About the study as a whole: A total of about 240 trial participants underwent TCR sequencing, of whom some 210 received two doses of AZD1222 and 26 received two doses of the MenACWY control vaccine. Trial participants were enrolled by age into subgroups of 18-55, 56-69 and 70-plus years, and about 150, 27 and 61 TCR-sequenced participants, respectively, were included in these subgroups. Here is what the overall study found, with its caveats: No day 14 peak-response samples were available, so repertoires were characterized only after the peak T cell response. Nearly half of unique spike-specific TCRs reportedly recognized epitopes outside regions mutated in the B.1.351 and B.1.1.7 variants. Most participants were white British and females outnumbered males, and the authors suggested that clonal diversity may have been underestimated. Conclusions about previously exposed vaccinees are limited because only six or seven AZD1222 recipients were SARS-CoV-2 seropositive at baseline. A significant rise in spike-specific TCR breadth and depth was observed after two AZD1222 doses relative to day 0 and relative to MenACWY recipients. The vaccine-associated CD4 TCRs covered the entire spike protein, and the dominant responses fell in regions 160-218 and 743-854. In the small 56-69-year group, the increase in depth fell short of significance, most likely because of low power.

Relative to germline, V is 5 bases shorter and J is 1 base shorter, with 14 bases between their ends. As encoded in the germline V gene, CDR1 is KGHSH while CDR2 is LQKENI. From its cysteine to its phenylalanine, the CDR3 spans 16 amino acids. Left in the record is the CDR3 DNA by itself, 48 bases read in frame from the first base. According to the study, the label for this sample's time point signals: about 28 days (+/-7) after the second vaccine dose. AZD1222 recipients given second doses at about 4 weeks or at about 12 weeks were pooled, since spike-specific TCR depth and breadth were not found to differ between the two schedules. Vaccinee samples were obtained from the UK trials COV001 and COV002, which included a single-blind randomized controlled phase 2/3 trial of AZD1222 (ChAdOx1 nCoV-19) in healthy adults. For TCRbeta chain sequencing, PBMC samples were collected from trial participants at day 0 and at day 28 after the second dose.

The CDR3 regions of human TCRbeta chains were analyzed by immunosequencing. From the authors' description of their analysis: TCRs in the repertoires were compared against a reference library of SARS-CoV-2-specific TCRs that had been generated with the MIRA antigen-specificity platform. Breadth was defined as the fraction of unique TCRs that were SARS-CoV-2-associated. Depth was defined as the fraction of total T cells that were SARS-CoV-2-associated. Using the MIRA data, each spike-specific TCR was mapped to the spike region that the TCR reacts to and placed in a CD4 or CD8 class. Log10-transformed breadth and depth values were compared by one-way ANOVA with Sidak's multiple comparisons tests. The immuneACCESS repertoire file appears here via TCRdb, limited to in-frame rearrangements. These files lack a portion of the clones; in checked studies, under half of the deficit traces to unresolved V genes, and the cause of the others is not known. The V and J calls and clone size come from that table; D and trimming were worked out from the DNA. This sample has 95,000 to 110,000 clones in its table, and around 90% of those were observed once. Clones ranked in the top ten supply 4.5% to 6% of the sample.

As for this clone: The antigen it binds to is not known. Per-nucleotide qualities are absent, and no much larger clonotype sits a single base away.

The rearrangement combines TRBV18 with TRBJ2-2; a weak D assignment points to TRBD2 (6 bases agree). The sequence derives from an adult who received the AZD1222 COVID-19 vaccine. This material consisted of peripheral blood, taken 28 days after the second AZD1222 dose. The CDR3 region: CASSINGGRNTGELFF. In nucleotides, the sequence is TGTGCCAGCTCAATAAACGGAGGGAGGAACACCGGGGAGCTGTTTTTT. This CDR3, with the reference TRBV18 and TRBJ2-2 proteins standing in past its ends, gives the full variable domain NAGVMQNPRHLVRRRGQEARLRCSPMKGHSHVYWYRQLPEEGLKFMVYLQKENIIDESGMPKERFSAEFPKEGPSILRIQQVVRGDSAAYFCASSINGGRNTGELFFGEGSRLTVL.